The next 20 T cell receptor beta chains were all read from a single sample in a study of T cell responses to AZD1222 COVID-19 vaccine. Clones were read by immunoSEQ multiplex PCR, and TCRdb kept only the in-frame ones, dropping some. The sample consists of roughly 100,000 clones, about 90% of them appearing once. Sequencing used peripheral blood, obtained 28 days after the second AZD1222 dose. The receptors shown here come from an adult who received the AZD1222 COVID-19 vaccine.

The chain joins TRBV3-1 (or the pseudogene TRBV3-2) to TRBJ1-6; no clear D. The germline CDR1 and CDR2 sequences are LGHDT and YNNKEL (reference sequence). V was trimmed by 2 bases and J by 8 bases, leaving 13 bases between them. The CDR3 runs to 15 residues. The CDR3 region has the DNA TGTGCCAGCAGCCAACGGGGAAGATCCCATTCACCCCTCCACTTT. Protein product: CASSQRGRSHSPLHF.

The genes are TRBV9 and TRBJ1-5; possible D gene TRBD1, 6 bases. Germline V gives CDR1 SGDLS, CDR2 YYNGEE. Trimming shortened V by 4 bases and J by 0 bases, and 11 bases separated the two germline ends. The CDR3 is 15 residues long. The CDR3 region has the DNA TGTGCCAGCAGCTCCCAGGGGAATAGCAATCAGCCCCAGCATTTT. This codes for CASSSQGNSNQPQHF.

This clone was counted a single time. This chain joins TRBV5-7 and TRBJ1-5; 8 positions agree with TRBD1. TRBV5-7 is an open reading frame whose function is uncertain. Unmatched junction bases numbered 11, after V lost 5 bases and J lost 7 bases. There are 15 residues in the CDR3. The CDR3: CASSRHRGVRQPQHF. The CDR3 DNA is TGTGCCAGCAGTAGACACAGGGGGGTGAGGCAGCCCCAGCATTTT.

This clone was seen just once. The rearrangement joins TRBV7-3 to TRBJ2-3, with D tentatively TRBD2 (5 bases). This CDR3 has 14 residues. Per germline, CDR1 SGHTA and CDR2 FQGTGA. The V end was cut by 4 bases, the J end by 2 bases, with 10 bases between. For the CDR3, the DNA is TGTGCCAGCAGCTCGACTACTTACACAGATACGCAGTATTTT. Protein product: CASSSTTYTDTQYF.

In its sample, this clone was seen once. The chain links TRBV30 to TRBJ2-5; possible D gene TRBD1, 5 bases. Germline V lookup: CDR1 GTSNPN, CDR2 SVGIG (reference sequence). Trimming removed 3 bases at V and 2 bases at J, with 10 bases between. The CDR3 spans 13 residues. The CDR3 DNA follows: TGTGCCTGGAGCCAGGGAACGCAAGAGACCCAGTACTTC. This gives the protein CAWSQGTQETQYF.

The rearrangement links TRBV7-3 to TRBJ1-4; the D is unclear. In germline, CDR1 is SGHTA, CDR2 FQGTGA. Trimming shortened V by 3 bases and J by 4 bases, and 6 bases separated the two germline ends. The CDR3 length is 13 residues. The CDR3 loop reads CASSLSVNEKLFF. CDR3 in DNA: TGTGCCAGCAGCTTGTCAGTTAATGAAAAACTGTTTTTT.

The CDR3 loop reads CASSDYRGDPTEAFF. The DNA for the CDR3 is TGTGCCAGCAGCGACTACAGGGGCGACCCCACTGAAGCTTTCTTT. The chain combines TRBV9 with TRBJ1-1; 7 bases align to TRBD1. Germline trimming cut 3 bases from V and 4 bases from J; bases unmatched to any gene: 9. This CDR3 has 15 amino acids. Germline CDR1 and CDR2: SGDLS and YYNGEE.

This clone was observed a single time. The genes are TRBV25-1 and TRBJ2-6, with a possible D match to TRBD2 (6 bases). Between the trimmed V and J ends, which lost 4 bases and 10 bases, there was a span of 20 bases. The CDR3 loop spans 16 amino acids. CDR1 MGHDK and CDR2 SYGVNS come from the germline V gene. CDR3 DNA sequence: TGTGCCAGCAGTGTAAATTCGAGGGACTGGGGGAACGTCCTGACTTTC. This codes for CASSVNSRDWGNVLTF.

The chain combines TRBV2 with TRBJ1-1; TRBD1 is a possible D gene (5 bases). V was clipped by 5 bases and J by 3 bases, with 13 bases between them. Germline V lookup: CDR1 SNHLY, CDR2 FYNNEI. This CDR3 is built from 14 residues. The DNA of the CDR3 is TGTGCCAGCAGTTGGAGGGACCCATACACTGAAGCTTTCTTT. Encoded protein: CASSWRDPYTEAFF.

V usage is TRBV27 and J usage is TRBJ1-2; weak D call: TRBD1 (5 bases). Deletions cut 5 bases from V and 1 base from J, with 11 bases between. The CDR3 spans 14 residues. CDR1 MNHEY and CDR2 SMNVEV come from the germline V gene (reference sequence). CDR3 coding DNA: TGTGCCAGCAGTCCCCAGACAGTTAACTATGGCTACACCTTC. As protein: CASSPQTVNYGYTF.

This CDR3 is CASSSQRGRNTEAFF. DNA for the CDR3: TGTGCCAGCAGCTCCCAAAGGGGGAGGAACACTGAAGCTTTCTTT. V and J are TRBV11-1 and TRBJ1-1, with a tentative D call TRBD1 (6 bases). The CDR3 length is 15 residues. Trimming pared 4 bases from V and 1 base from J, leaving 13 bases between. The V gene's germline CDR1 is SGHAT and CDR2 FQDESV (reference sequence). The full variable domain, rest sourced from reference TRBV11-1 and TRBJ1-1, is EAEVAQSPRYKITEKSQAVAFWCDPISGHATLYWYRQILGQGPELLVQFQDESVVDDSQLPKDRFSAERLKGVDSTLKIQPAELGDSAMYLCASSSQRGRNTEAFFGQGTRLTVV.

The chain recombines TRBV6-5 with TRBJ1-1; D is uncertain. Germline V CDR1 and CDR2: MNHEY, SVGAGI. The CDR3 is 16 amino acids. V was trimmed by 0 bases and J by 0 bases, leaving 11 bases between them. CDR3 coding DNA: TGTGCCAGCAGTTACTCGGGTCAGCTGATGAACACTGAAGCTTTCTTT. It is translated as CASSYSGQLMNTEAFF.

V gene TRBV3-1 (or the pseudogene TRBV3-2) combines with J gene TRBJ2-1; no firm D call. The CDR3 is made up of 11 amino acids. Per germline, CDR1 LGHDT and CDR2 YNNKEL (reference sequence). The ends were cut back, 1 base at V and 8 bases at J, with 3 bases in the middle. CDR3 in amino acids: CASSQVHEQFF. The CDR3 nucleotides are TGTGCCAGCAGCCAAGTTCATGAGCAGTTCTTC.

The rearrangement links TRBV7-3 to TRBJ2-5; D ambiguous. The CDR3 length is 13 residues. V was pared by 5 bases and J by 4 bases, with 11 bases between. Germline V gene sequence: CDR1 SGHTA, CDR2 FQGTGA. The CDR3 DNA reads TGTGCCAGCAGCGAACACCAACTAGAGACCCAGTACTTC. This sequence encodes CASSEHQLETQYF.

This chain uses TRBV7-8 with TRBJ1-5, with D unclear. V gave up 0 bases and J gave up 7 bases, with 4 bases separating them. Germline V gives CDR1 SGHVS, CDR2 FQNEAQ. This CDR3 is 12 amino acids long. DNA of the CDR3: TGTGCCAGCAGCTTAGCGAACCAGCCCCAGCATTTT. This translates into CASSLANQPQHF.

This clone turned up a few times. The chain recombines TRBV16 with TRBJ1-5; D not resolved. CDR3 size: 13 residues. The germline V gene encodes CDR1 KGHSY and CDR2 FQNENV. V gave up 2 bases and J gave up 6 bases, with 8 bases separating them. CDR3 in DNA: TGTGCCAGCAGCCAAAATTCTCGTCAGCCCCAGCATTTT. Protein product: CASSQNSRQPQHF. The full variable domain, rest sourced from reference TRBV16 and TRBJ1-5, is GEEVAQTPKHLVRGEGQKAKLYCAPIKGHSYVFWYQQVLKNEFKFLISFQNENVFDETGMPKERFSAKCLPNSPCSLEIQATKLEDSAVYFCASSQNSRQPQHFGDGTRLSIL.

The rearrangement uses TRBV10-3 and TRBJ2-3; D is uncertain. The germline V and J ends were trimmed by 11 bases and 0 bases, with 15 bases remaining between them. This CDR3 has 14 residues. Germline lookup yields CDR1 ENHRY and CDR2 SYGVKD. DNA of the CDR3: TGTGCCTTAAAGGGTGCCTTTAGCACAGATACGCAGTATTTT. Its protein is CALKGAFSTDTQYF.

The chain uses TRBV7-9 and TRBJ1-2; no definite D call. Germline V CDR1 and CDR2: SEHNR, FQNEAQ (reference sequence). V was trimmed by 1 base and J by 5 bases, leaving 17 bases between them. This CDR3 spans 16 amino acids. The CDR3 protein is CASSLVVGFGRYGYTF. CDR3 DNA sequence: TGTGCCAGCAGCTTAGTTGTCGGATTTGGAAGGTATGGCTACACCTTC.

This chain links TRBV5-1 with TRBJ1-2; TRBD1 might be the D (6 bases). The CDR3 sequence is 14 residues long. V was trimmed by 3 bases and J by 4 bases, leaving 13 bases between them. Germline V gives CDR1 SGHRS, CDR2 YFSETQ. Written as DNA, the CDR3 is TGCGCCAGCAGCTCCGGACAGTCCTTCTATGGCTACACCTTC. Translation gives CASSSGQSFYGYTF.

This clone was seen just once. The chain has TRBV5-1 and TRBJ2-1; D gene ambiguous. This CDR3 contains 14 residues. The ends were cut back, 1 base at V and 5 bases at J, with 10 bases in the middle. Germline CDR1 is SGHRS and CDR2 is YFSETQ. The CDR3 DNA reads TGCGCCAGCAGCTTGACCTCTGGGAACAATGAGCAGTTCTTC. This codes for CASSLTSGNNEQFF. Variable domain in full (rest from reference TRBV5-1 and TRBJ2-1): KAGVTQTPRYLIKTRGQQVTLSCSPISGHRSVSWYQQTPGQGLQFLFEYFSETQRNKGNFPGRFSGRQFSNSRSEMNVSTLELGDSALYLCASSLTSGNNEQFFGPGTRLTVL.